This T cell receptor beta chain was found in a study of response to subunit inactivated influenza vaccine. Overall study results and limits: Few new T cells, the authors suggested, are recruited by each seasonal influenza vaccination.

This clonotype was found many times. The antigen remains unidentified. One entry per CDR3 protein, called by TCRdb with MiXCR from the RT-PCR reads. The sample has fewer than 700,000 distinct CDR3 sequences, 10% to 15% seen once. The CDR3 contains 13 residues. The J segment lost 3 bases and the V segment lost 6 bases, leaving 1 base of the junction unmatched. The TCR was taken from a man aged 50-60 years who received an inactivated influenza vaccine. The gene calls are TRBV12-3 or TRBV12-4 and TRBJ2-3, with 9 nucleotides matching TRBD2. Sequencing was performed on PBMCs from blood, taken more than 35 days after vaccination. CDR3 loop: CASRTSGTDTQYF. CDR3 nucleotide sequence: TGTGCCAGCAGGACTAGCGGTACAGATACGCAGTATTTT.